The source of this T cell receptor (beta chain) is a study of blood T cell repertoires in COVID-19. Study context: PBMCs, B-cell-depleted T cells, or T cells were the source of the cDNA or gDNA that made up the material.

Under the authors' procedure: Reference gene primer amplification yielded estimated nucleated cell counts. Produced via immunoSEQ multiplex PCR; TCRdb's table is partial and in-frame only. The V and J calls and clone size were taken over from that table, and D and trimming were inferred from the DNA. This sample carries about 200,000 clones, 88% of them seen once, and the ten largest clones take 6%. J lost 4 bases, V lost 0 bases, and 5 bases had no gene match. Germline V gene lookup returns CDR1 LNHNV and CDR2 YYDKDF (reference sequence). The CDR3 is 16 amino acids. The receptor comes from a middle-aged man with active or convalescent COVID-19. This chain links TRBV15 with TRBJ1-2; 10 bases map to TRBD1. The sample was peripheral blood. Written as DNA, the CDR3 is TGTGCCACCAGCAGAGATGGGACAGGGGTTAGCTATGGCTACACCTTC. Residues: CATSRDGTGVSYGYTF.